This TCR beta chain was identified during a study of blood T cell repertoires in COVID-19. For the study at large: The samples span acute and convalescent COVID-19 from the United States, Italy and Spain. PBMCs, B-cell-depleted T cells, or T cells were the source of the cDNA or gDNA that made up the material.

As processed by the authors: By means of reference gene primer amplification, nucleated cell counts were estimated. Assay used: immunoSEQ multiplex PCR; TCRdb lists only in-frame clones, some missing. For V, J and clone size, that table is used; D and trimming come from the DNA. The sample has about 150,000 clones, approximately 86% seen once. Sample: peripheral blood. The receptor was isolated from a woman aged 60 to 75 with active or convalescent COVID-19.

The CDR3 is CASSLGLAGGPETQYF. The CDR3 bases are TGTGCCAGCAGCTTGGGACTAGCGGGGGGGCCAGAGACCCAGTACTTC. The chain combines TRBV5-4 with TRBJ2-5; 14 bases are a match to TRBD2. CDR1 SGHNT and CDR2 YYREEE come from the germline V gene (reference sequence). The CDR3 runs to 16 residues. V lost 0 bases to trimming and J lost 4 bases; unmatched junction nucleotides: 2.